Below are 32 T cell receptor beta chains sequenced from a single sample in a study of blood T cell repertoires in COVID-19. Using immunoSEQ multiplex PCR, the repertoire was profiled, and TCRdb retains in-frame clones only, with some absent. The data hold around 70,000 clones, with roughly nine tenths observed a single time. The source material was peripheral blood. Receptors originate from a human donor in a cohort sampled during active COVID-19.

The rearrangement joins TRBV4-2 to TRBJ2-1, with D possibly matching TRBD2 (5 bases). The CDR3 is 17 amino acids. Germline V CDR1 and CDR2: LGHNA, YNFKEQ. V was cut by 4 bases and J by 0 bases, with 16 bases left in between. The CDR3 protein is CASSPRLLADSYNEQFF. CDR3 nucleotide sequence: TGTGCCAGCAGCCCCCGACTTCTAGCTGACTCCTACAATGAGCAGTTCTTC.

The chain links TRBV6-5 to TRBJ2-3, with D possibly matching TRBD2 (5 bases). V lost 7 bases to trimming and J lost 0 bases, with 8 bases between them. The CDR3 runs to 13 residues. CDR1 and CDR2 from the germline V gene are MNHEY and SVGAGI. CDR3 region: CASKRTSTDTQYF. CDR3 nucleotide sequence: TGTGCCAGCAAAAGGACTAGCACAGATACGCAGTATTTT.

The J gene is TRBJ1-1, the V gene TRBV7-9; TRBD1 aligns across 8 bases. The CDR3 totals 14 residues. Germline lookup yields CDR1 SEHNR and CDR2 FQNEAQ (reference sequence). V lost 4 bases, J lost 3 bases, and 4 bases stayed unmatched. CDR3 region: CASSSGGEYTEAFF. The CDR3 nucleotides are TGTGCCAGCAGCTCAGGGGGCGAGTACACTGAAGCTTTCTTT.

The gene calls are TRBV5-5 and TRBJ2-1, with TRBD1 matching 8 bases. CDR1 SGHKS and CDR2 YYEKEE come from the germline V gene (reference sequence). V gave up 1 base and J gave up 5 bases; unmatched junction bases: 8. This CDR3 region has 16 residues. CDR3 sequence (DNA): TGTGCCAGCAGCTTGTTCCGAGACAGGGGTGACAATGAGCAGTTCTTC. Translating gives CASSLFRDRGDNEQFF.

The chain joins TRBV7-2 to TRBJ2-2; 9 bases are a match to TRBD1. This CDR3 spans 16 amino acids. Germline loops: CDR1 SGHTA, CDR2 FQGNSA. V was clipped by 3 bases and J by 7 bases; unmatched bases: 9. The CDR3 reads CASSFRTGAEVGELFF. The DNA of the CDR3 is TGTGCCAGCAGCTTCAGGACAGGGGCCGAGGTCGGGGAGCTGTTTTTT.

The V call is TRBV2, the J call TRBJ2-4; D remains ambiguous. The germline CDR1 and CDR2 sequences are SNHLY and FYNNEI. Trimming took off 1 base at V and 2 bases at J, with 15 bases between the two ends. The CDR3 contains 17 residues. The CDR3 spells CASSEERRPGPKNIQYF. The CDR3 DNA reads as TGTGCCAGCAGTGAAGAAAGGCGCCCAGGCCCCAAAAACATTCAGTACTTC.

This chain links TRBV6-5 with TRBJ1-1; 7 nucleotides match TRBD1. The CDR3 consists of 14 residues. The trim removed 6 bases at V and 8 bases at J, leaving 12 bases unmatched. In germline, CDR1 is MNHEY, CDR2 SVGAGI. The DNA of the CDR3 is TGTGCCAGCAGGCCGGACAGGTCTATTGGCGAAGCTTTCTTT. This translates into CASRPDRSIGEAFF.

V usage is TRBV10-2 and J usage is TRBJ1-5, with 7 bases matching TRBD1. Trimming at V came to 0 bases and at J to 5 bases, leaving 4 bases not matched to a gene. Germline V gene lookup returns CDR1 WSHSY and CDR2 SAAADI. This CDR3 is 15 amino acids long. CDR3 in amino acids: CASSESPRGDQPQHF. Written as DNA, the CDR3 is TGCGCCAGCAGTGAGTCCCCCAGGGGGGATCAGCCCCAGCATTTT.

CDR3 protein: CASSLERETEAFF. Here the CDR3 DNA reads TGTGCCAGCAGCTTAGAAAGGGAGACTGAAGCTTTCTTT. The rearrangement joins TRBV7-3 to TRBJ1-1; no definite D call. Germline loops: CDR1 SGHTA, CDR2 FQGTGA. This CDR3 spans 13 amino acids. Trimming took off 2 bases at V and 5 bases at J, with 9 bases between the two ends.

The V gene is TRBV30, the J gene TRBJ1-5; D might be TRBD1 (6 bases). The CDR3 extends over 13 amino acids. Trimming pared 5 bases from V and 6 bases from J, leaving 14 bases between. CDR1 and CDR2 from the germline V gene are GTSNPN and SVGIG (reference sequence). CDR3 residues: CAWQTGLGQPQHF. The CDR3 bases are TGTGCCTGGCAGACAGGTTTAGGTCAGCCCCAGCATTTT.

Points on this clone: At the DNA level, this CDR3 is encoded by other sequences in the same sample as well. V usage is TRBV30 and J usage is TRBJ2-3; 10 bases align to TRBD2. Trimming at V came to 2 bases and at J to 7 bases, leaving 3 bases not matched to a gene. The germline CDR1 and CDR2 sequences are GTSNPN and SVGIG (reference sequence). The CDR3 runs to 13 residues. DNA for the CDR3: TGTGCCTGGAGTACTAGCGGGATTCATACGCAGTATTTT. Translation: CAWSTSGIHTQYF.

The gene calls are TRBV6-6 and TRBJ1-1; a weak D match, TRBD1 (5 bases). The CDR3 contains 14 residues. Germline V CDR1 and CDR2: MNHNY, SVGAGI (reference sequence). V gave up 2 bases and J gave up 3 bases, with 10 bases separating them. Here the CDR3 DNA reads TGTGCCAGCAGTTACCCTGACAGAGACACTGAAGCTTTCTTT. This gives the protein CASSYPDRDTEAFF.

J is TRBJ2-4 and V is TRBV11-2; D perhaps matches TRBD2 (5 bases). The ends were cut back, 0 bases at V and 1 base at J, with 13 bases in the middle. Looked up from germline, CDR1 is SGHAT and CDR2 is FQNNGV. The CDR3 is 17 residues long. The CDR3 region has the DNA TGTGCCAGCAGCTTAGATAGCTCCTTAGCGGCCAAAAACATTCAGTACTTC. Residues: CASSLDSSLAAKNIQYF.

The rearrangement uses TRBV15 and TRBJ2-7; no clear D gene. The length of the CDR3 is 13 residues. Deletions cut 3 bases from V and 2 bases from J, with 8 bases between. CDR1 is LNHNV and CDR2 is YYDKDF in the germline V gene (reference sequence). The CDR3, as DNA: TGTGCCACCAGCAGGAATGCGGCCTACGAGCAGTACTTC. Translating gives CATSRNAAYEQYF.

J is TRBJ1-1 and V is TRBV19; 9 positions match TRBD1. Trimming removed 4 bases from V and 1 base from J; junction bases left unmatched: 7. The germline V gene encodes CDR1 LNHDA and CDR2 SQIVND (reference sequence). The CDR3 has 16 residues. CDR3 nucleotide sequence: TGTGCCAGTAGTAACACAGGGGGCGCGAGGAACACTGAAGCTTTCTTT. It yields the protein CASSNTGGARNTEAFF.

The chain employs TRBV6-5 and TRBJ2-5; a possible D gene is TRBD2 (6 bases). V was trimmed by 2 bases and J by 10 bases, leaving 23 bases between them. Germline V gene sequence: CDR1 MNHEY, CDR2 SVGAGI. The CDR3 consists of 16 residues. The CDR3 protein is CASSYHRDSRPRDQYF. The CDR3 bases are TGTGCCAGCAGTTACCATCGGGACTCCCGACCGAGGGACCAGTACTTC.

The chain employs TRBV5-1 and TRBJ1-6, with D perhaps TRBD1 (6 bases). Germline CDR1 reads SGHRS; CDR2 reads YFSETQ. V was pared by 4 bases and J by 5 bases, with 13 bases between. The CDR3 totals 15 residues. The CDR3 loop is CASSTLGGDNSPLHF. The CDR3 region has the DNA TGCGCCAGCAGCACGTTAGGGGGGGATAATTCACCCCTCCACTTT.

In DNA, the CDR3 is TGTGCCAGCAGCCTAGACAACAGGGGGAGCACTGAAGCTTTCTTT. Protein product: CASSLDNRGSTEAFF. The V gene is TRBV7-6, the J gene TRBJ1-1, with 8 bases identical to TRBD1. CDR1 is SGHVS, CDR2 FNYEAQ, per germline. This CDR3 has 15 residues. The ends lost 5 bases at V and 4 bases at J; junction bases unmatched: 9.

This chain links TRBV28 with TRBJ2-7; 8 bases align to TRBD2. Per germline, CDR1 MDHEN and CDR2 SYDVKM. J was trimmed by 5 bases and V by 7 bases; bases with no gene match: 13. The CDR3 is 15 amino acids. The CDR3, as DNA: TGTGCCAGCACCCCGCGGGGGGCAGGTACCGACGAGCAGTACTTC. Its protein product is CASTPRGAGTDEQYF.

The V and J genes are TRBV11-2 and TRBJ2-1, with TRBD2 matching 13 bases. V lost 3 bases to trimming and J lost 10 bases; unmatched junction nucleotides: 9. The CDR3 totals 16 residues. The germline V gene has CDR1 SGHAT and CDR2 FQNNGV. CDR3 nucleotide sequence: TGTGCCAGCAGCTTGGGGACTAGCGGGGAGGCGGGGGAGCAGTTCTTC. It translates to CASSLGTSGEAGEQFF. Variable domain in full (rest from reference TRBV11-2 and TRBJ2-1): EAGVAQSPRYKIIEKRQSVAFWCNPISGHATLYWYQQILGQGPKLLIQFQNNGVVDDSQLPKDRFSAERLKGVDSTLKIQPAKLEDSAVYLCASSLGTSGEAGEQFFGPGTRLTVL.

This clone was picked up a small number of times. V usage is TRBV4-1 and J usage is TRBJ2-7; the match to TRBD1 covers 8 bases. This CDR3 region has 16 residues. Germline CDR1 and CDR2: MGHRA and YSYEKL. The V segment lost 2 bases and the J segment 2 bases; nucleotides outside the gene matches: 8. The CDR3 here is CASSQLGQGGPYEQYF. Here the CDR3 DNA reads TGCGCCAGCAGCCAACTCGGACAGGGAGGCCCCTACGAGCAGTACTTC.

This rearrangement joins TRBV9 to TRBJ2-1; possibly TRBD2 for D (6 bases). The V end was cut by 0 bases, the J end by 0 bases, with 10 bases between. The V gene's germline CDR1 is SGDLS and CDR2 YYNGEE. CDR3 length equals 16 residues. The CDR3 loop reads CASSVGAGSSYNEQFF. CDR3 nucleotide sequence: TGTGCCAGCAGCGTAGGGGCGGGGAGCTCCTACAATGAGCAGTTCTTC.

The chain is built from TRBV5-1 and TRBJ1-2; TRBD1 matches 11 bases. This CDR3 has 14 amino acids. Germline CDR1 and CDR2: SGHRS and YFSETQ. J gave up 7 bases and V 4 bases, and 6 bases lay outside the gene matches. The chain's CDR3 is CASSQGQGAFGYTF. CDR3 nucleotides: TGCGCCAGCAGCCAAGGACAGGGGGCGTTTGGCTACACCTTC.

This clone is a singleton in its sample. The chain employs TRBV6-5 and TRBJ1-2; D unclear. This CDR3 comprises 15 residues. The V end was cut by 5 bases, the J end by 5 bases, with 18 bases between. Germline lookup yields CDR1 MNHEY and CDR2 SVGAGI. CDR3 sequence: CASSRQDVTGYGYTF. CDR3 sequence (DNA): TGTGCCAGCAGTAGACAAGATGTAACTGGGTATGGCTACACCTTC.

J is TRBJ1-1 and V is TRBV30; 7 positions match TRBD1. From germline, CDR1 is GTSNPN and CDR2 SVGIG (reference sequence). CDR3 length: 13 residues. V shed 5 bases and J 4 bases; nucleotides not matched to a gene: 7. The CDR3: CAWVLGGLTEAFF. DNA of the CDR3: TGTGCCTGGGTTTTAGGGGGCCTCACTGAAGCTTTCTTT.

The genes are TRBV18 and TRBJ2-3; 8 bases fit TRBD1. Germline V gene lookup returns CDR1 KGHSH and CDR2 LQKENI. The V segment lost 4 bases and the J segment 2 bases; nucleotides outside the gene matches: 8. The CDR3 is 16 amino acids. The CDR3 DNA reads as TGTGCCAGCTCACTTGGCAGGGGGCTGTCCACAGATACGCAGTATTTT. Translation: CASSLGRGLSTDTQYF. The entire variable domain, with the rest obtained from reference TRBV18 and TRBJ2-3, is as follows: NAGVMQNPRHLVRRRGQEARLRCSPMKGHSHVYWYRQLPEEGLKFMVYLQKENIIDESGMPKERFSAEFPKEGPSILRIQQVVRGDSAAYFCASSLGRGLSTDTQYFGPGTRLTVL.

The rearrangement joins TRBV11-3 to TRBJ2-1; D gene uncertain. The CDR3 is 13 residues long. V dropped 4 bases and J dropped 5 bases, with 9 bases sitting between them. Per germline, CDR1 SGHNT and CDR2 YENEEA. CDR3 residues: CASSSPRDNEQFF. The CDR3 nucleotides are TGTGCCAGCAGCTCCCCCCGGGACAATGAGCAGTTCTTC.

J is TRBJ1-5 and V is TRBV21-1; no check of the table's D call, TRBD1, against the DNA was made. TRBV21-1 is a pseudogene locus. The CDR3 is made up of 16 amino acids. The CDR3 DNA reads TGTGCCAGCACTAAGGGGGACATGCCCGGAAATCAGCCCCAGCATTTT. This gives the protein CASTKGDMPGNQPQHF.

The gene calls are TRBV5-8 and TRBJ2-7, with D possibly matching TRBD1 (5 bases). V was shortened by 3 bases and J by 1 base, with 11 bases between the two germline ends. The V gene's germline CDR1 is SGHTS and CDR2 YDEGEE. CDR3 length: 14 residues. CDR3: CASSSPGKSYEQYF. In nucleotides, the CDR3 is TGTGCCAGCAGCTCTCCAGGGAAATCCTACGAGCAGTACTTC.

The chain carries TRBV7-2 and TRBJ2-1; D may be TRBD2 (6 bases). V was pared by 3 bases and J by 7 bases, with 13 bases between. The CDR3 contains 14 residues. The germline V gene has CDR1 SGHTA and CDR2 FQGNSA. CDR3 residues: CASSFFGGWNEQFF. CDR3 coding DNA: TGTGCCAGCAGCTTTTTCGGGGGTTGGAATGAGCAGTTCTTC.

This clone was seen once. The chain uses TRBV2 and TRBJ1-4; D is perhaps TRBD1 (6 bases). V was trimmed by 5 bases and J by 8 bases, leaving 15 bases between them. Germline CDR1 reads SNHLY; CDR2 reads FYNNEI. CDR3 length: 14 amino acids. The CDR3 region is CASSIQGAREKLFF. The CDR3 DNA is TGTGCCAGCAGTATACAGGGAGCAAGGGAAAAACTGTTTTTT.

V usage is TRBV7-9 and J usage is TRBJ2-2; 11 bases agree with TRBD2. Germline lookup yields CDR1 SEHNR and CDR2 FQNEAQ (reference sequence). The CDR3 has 16 amino acids. The trim removed 4 bases at V and 2 bases at J, leaving 3 bases unmatched. The chain's CDR3 is CASSSGTSGNTGELFF. The CDR3 bases are TGTGCCAGCAGCTCCGGGACTAGCGGTAACACCGGGGAGCTGTTTTTT. Combining the CDR3 with reference TRBV7-9 and TRBJ2-2 gives the whole variable domain DTGVSQNPRHKITKRGQNVTFRCDPISEHNRLYWYRQTLGQGPEFLTYFQNEAQLEKSRLLSDRFSAERPKGSFSTLEIQRTEQGDSAMYLCASSSGTSGNTGELFFGEGSRLTVL.